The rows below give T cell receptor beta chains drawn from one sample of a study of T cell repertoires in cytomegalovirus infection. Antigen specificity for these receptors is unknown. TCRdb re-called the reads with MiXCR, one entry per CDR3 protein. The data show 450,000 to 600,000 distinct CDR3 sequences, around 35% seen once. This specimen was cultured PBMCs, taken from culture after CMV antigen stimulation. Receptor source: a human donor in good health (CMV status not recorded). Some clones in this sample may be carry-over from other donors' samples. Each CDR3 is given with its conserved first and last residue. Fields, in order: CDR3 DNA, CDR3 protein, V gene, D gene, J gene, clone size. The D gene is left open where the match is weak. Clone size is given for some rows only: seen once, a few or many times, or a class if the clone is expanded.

cdr3_nt: TGTGCCAGCAGGGTGACAGGGATGAACACTGAAGCTTTCTTT
cdr3_aa: CASRVTGMNTEAFF
v_call: TRBV6-2/TRBV6-3
d_call: TRBD1
j_call: TRBJ1-1
clone_size: few

cdr3_nt: TGTGCCAGCACCCAGGGCCGGGGAGAAGCTTTCTTT
cdr3_aa: CASTQGRGEAFF
v_call: TRBV7-6
d_call: NA
j_call: TRBJ1-1
clone_size: NA

cdr3_nt: TGTGCCTGGAGTTTCACAGGTTACGGAAACACCATATATTTT
cdr3_aa: CAWSFTGYGNTIYF
v_call: TRBV30
d_call: NA
j_call: TRBJ1-3
clone_size: NA

cdr3_nt: TGTGCCAGCAGTTACCTAAGACAGGGCGTTAACTACGAGCAGTACTTC
cdr3_aa: CASSYLRQGVNYEQYF
v_call: TRBV6-6
d_call: TRBD1
j_call: TRBJ2-7
clone_size: NA

cdr3_nt: TGTGCCAGCAGAGCGGGCAGGTACCCCCCGAACATTCAGTACTTC
cdr3_aa: CASRAGRYPPNIQYF
v_call: TRBV5-6
d_call: NA
j_call: TRBJ2-4
clone_size: NA

cdr3_nt: TGTGCCAGCAGCTGGGGACAGGGGTTGTACAATGAGCAGTTCTTC
cdr3_aa: CASSWGQGLYNEQFF
v_call: TRBV7-9
d_call: TRBD1
j_call: TRBJ2-1
clone_size: few

cdr3_nt: TGTGCCAGCAGCCAGGAGGGGACAGGGCCAGAGACCCAGTACTTC
cdr3_aa: CASSQEGTGPETQYF
v_call: TRBV7-2
d_call: TRBD1
j_call: TRBJ2-5
clone_size: few

cdr3_nt: TGCAGTGCTAGAGATTCAGTGGGGCAGGGGGACTCCTACGAGCAGTACTTC
cdr3_aa: CSARDSVGQGDSYEQYF
v_call: TRBV20-1
d_call: TRBD1
j_call: TRBJ2-7
clone_size: few

cdr3_nt: TGTGCCAGCAGCTTACTAGCGGGAGTAGCTCGAGAGACCCAGTACTTC
cdr3_aa: CASSLLAGVARETQYF
v_call: TRBV11-2
d_call: TRBD2
j_call: TRBJ2-5
clone_size: NA

cdr3_nt: TGTGCCAGCACGACAGGGGGCGGAAACACCATATATTTT
cdr3_aa: CASTTGGGNTIYF
v_call: TRBV7-6
d_call: TRBD1
j_call: TRBJ1-3
clone_size: NA

cdr3_nt: TGCAGTGCTAGCGATCCAGGCGGGAGGCTCTCCTACGAGCAGTACTTC
cdr3_aa: CSASDPGGRLSYEQYF
v_call: TRBV20-1
d_call: TRBD2
j_call: TRBJ2-7
clone_size: few

cdr3_nt: TGTGCCAGCAGTTTGGCGGGTGAAGGCTCGGGGCTTCGACAGAGGCACCCCTATGGCTACACCTTC
cdr3_aa: CASSLAGEGSGLRQRHPYGYTF
v_call: TRBV28
d_call: NA
j_call: TRBJ1-2
clone_size: NA

cdr3_nt: TGTGCCAGCAGTTATAGAATAGCGGGATTCGGTGAGCAGTTCTTC
cdr3_aa: CASSYRIAGFGEQFF
v_call: TRBV6-2/TRBV6-3
d_call: TRBD2
j_call: TRBJ2-1
clone_size: NA

cdr3_nt: TGCGCCAGCAGCCAAGTGGGCGGGATCGATGAGCAGTTCTTC
cdr3_aa: CASSQVGGIDEQFF
v_call: TRBV4-1
d_call: NA
j_call: TRBJ2-1
clone_size: NA

cdr3_nt: TGTGCCAGCATCCACAACGACGTTTGGGGGGACACCGGGGAGCTGTTTTTT
cdr3_aa: CASIHNDVWGDTGELFF
v_call: TRBV5-4
d_call: NA
j_call: TRBJ2-2
clone_size: NA

cdr3_nt: TGTGCCAGCAGTTTAGCCCCGTGGAGCGGGATGGGGCAAGATACGCAGTATTTT
cdr3_aa: CASSLAPWSGMGQDTQYF
v_call: TRBV28
d_call: TRBD2
j_call: TRBJ2-3
clone_size: few

cdr3_nt: TGTGCCAGCAGCTTAACAGCGTCCACCTACGAGCAGTACTTC
cdr3_aa: CASSLTASTYEQYF
v_call: TRBV7-8
d_call: NA
j_call: TRBJ2-7
clone_size: few

cdr3_nt: TGTGCCAGTAGTATTAGACAGGGCACTGAAGCTTTCTTT
cdr3_aa: CASSIRQGTEAFF
v_call: TRBV19
d_call: TRBD1
j_call: TRBJ1-1
clone_size: once

cdr3_nt: TGCGCCAGCAGCCATGGGGTAACCCTAGCCAAAAACATTCAGTACTTC
cdr3_aa: CASSHGVTLAKNIQYF
v_call: TRBV4-3
d_call: NA
j_call: TRBJ2-4
clone_size: few

cdr3_nt: TGTGCCAGCAGCTTAGGGATTTCCACTGAAGCTTTCTTT
cdr3_aa: CASSLGISTEAFF
v_call: TRBV7-9
d_call: NA
j_call: TRBJ1-1
clone_size: few

cdr3_nt: TGCGCCAGCAGCTCTCAATTTATAGCGGGAGGGACGAACACCGGGGAGCTGTTTTTT
cdr3_aa: CASSSQFIAGGTNTGELFF
v_call: TRBV5-1
d_call: TRBD2
j_call: TRBJ2-2
clone_size: few

cdr3_nt: TGCAGTGCTGGAACTAGCGGGAGAAGGGATGAGCAGTTCTTC
cdr3_aa: CSAGTSGRRDEQFF
v_call: TRBV20-1
d_call: TRBD2
j_call: TRBJ2-1
clone_size: NA